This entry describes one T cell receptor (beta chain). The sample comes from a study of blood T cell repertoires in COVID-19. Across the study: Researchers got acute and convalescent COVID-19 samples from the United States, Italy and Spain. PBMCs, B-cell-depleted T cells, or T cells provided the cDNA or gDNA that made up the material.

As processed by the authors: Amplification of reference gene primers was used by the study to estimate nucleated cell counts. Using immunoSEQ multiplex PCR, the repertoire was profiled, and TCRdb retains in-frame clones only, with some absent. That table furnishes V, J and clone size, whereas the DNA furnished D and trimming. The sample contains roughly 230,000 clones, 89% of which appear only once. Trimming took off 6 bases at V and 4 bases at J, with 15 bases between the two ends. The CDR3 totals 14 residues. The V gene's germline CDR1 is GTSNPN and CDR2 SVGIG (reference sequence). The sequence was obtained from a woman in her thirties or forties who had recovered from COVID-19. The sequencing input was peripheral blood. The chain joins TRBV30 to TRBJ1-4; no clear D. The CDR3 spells CACHLAAINEKLFF. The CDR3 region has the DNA TGTGCCTGTCATCTGGCCGCCATTAATGAAAAACTGTTTTTT. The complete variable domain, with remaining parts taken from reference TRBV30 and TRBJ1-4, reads SQTIHQWPATLVQPVGSPLSLECTVEGTSNPNLYWYRQAAGRGLQLLFYSVGIGQISSEVPQNLSASRPQDRQFILSSKKLLLSDSGFYLCACHLAAINEKLFFGSGTQLSVL.